The rows below give T cell receptor beta chains drawn from one sample of a study of neoadjuvant nivolumab and ipilimumab in lung cancer. Repertoires were generated with immunoSEQ multiplex PCR, while TCRdb's copy carries only in-frame clones and drops some. The sample includes tens of thousands of clones, about four fifths of them seen just once. The source was peripheral blood, collected before neoadjuvant nivolumab, alone or with ipilimumab. The receptors were gathered from an adult with non-small cell lung cancer. Both conserved end residues are part of each CDR3. Fields, in order: V gene, CDR3 protein.

TRBV5-1 CASKYLGAGELFF
TRBV6-6 CASRWGMNTYEQYF
TRBV5-1 CASSPRTVKSSGANVLTF
TRBV5-1 CASSLGRGGLNTEAFF
TRBV5-1 CASSSESGRRSYEQYF
TRBV18 CASSPYSINGYTF
TRBV27 CASRPPTGADHGYTF
TRBV7-9 CASSFGDSYGYTF
TRBV7-7 CASSLGTSGDTQYF
TRBV7-2 CASSLGLQATYGYTF
TRBV18 CASSPGLAGNNEQFF
TRBV29-1 CSVDPGGGRAPEQYF
TRBV19 CASTRMTEAFF
TRBV30 CAWRRRLARGDEQYF
TRBV5-1 CASSLVAATQETQYF
TRBV18 CATVNRGGGTEAFF
TRBV7-2 CASSRTTGGNIQYF
TRBV6-5 CASSFPTGVGEKLFF
TRBV4-1 CASSQEPYPTPSNEQFF
TRBV6-6 CASRRESTAYEQYF
TRBV29-1 CSVDYTLGVTTDTQYF
TRBV30 CAWSVGGRRKSEQFF
TRBV14 CASSQDSNQPQHF
TRBV29-1 CSVVFDRVNTEAFF
TRBV4-2 CASSLELWGSTDTQYF
TRBV30 CAWNRDLGYEQYF
TRBV18 CASSRTSGSSYNEQFF
TRBV7-2 CASSLMAGGGGANVLTF
TRBV30 CAWSPGVGSDEKLFF
TRBV29-1 CSVVWSYEQYF
TRBV5-6 CASSLGVGSLNYGYTF
TRBV18 CASSQRGRAYNEQFF
TRBV18 CASSPWKGRTGELFF
TRBV7-2 CASSLYPPDTYGYTF
TRBV18 CASSPQGSTGELFF
TRBV2 CASSDDRGRQPQHF
TRBV7-8 CASGTDISGANVLTF
TRBV5-1 CASSRQQETQYF
TRBV2 CASSERSYGYTF
TRBV6-1 CASTGGSSNEKLFF
TRBV5-1 CASSLGGANYGYTF
TRBV29-1 CSVRDNNYGYTF
TRBV7-3 CASSLMAGGLNTEAFF
TRBV5-4 CASSWGLAGAYNEQFF
TRBV30 CAWSVGQTNEKLFF
TRBV4-2 CASSPPRAALNTEAFF
TRBV6-6 CASSSLPPSNQPQHF
TRBV5-1 CASSLGTLQETQYF
TRBV28 CASSRSEDEKLFF
TRBV6-6 CASSPPTGSNEKLFF
TRBV9 CASSETYGYTF
TRBV5-6 CASSFPTSARTDTQYF
TRBV11-2 CASSSSGRITGELFF